The rows below give T cell receptor beta chains drawn from one sample of a study of cytomegalovirus exposure and HLA in healthy donors. Repertoires were generated with immunoSEQ multiplex PCR, while TCRdb's copy carries only in-frame clones and drops some. The sample includes fewer than 150,000 clones, 70% to 90% of them seen just once. Sequenced material: PBMCs. The receptor set was obtained from a man aged 18 to 30 in good health and CMV-seropositive. The CDR3 runs from the conserved cysteine through the conserved F or W. A D gene is named only where the DNA matches it firmly. Not every row has a clone size; where given, it reads once, few, many or a size class.

clone_size: .; d_call: .; v_call: TRBV19; j_call: TRBJ1-2; cdr3_nt: TGTGCCAGTAGTATTGTCGCAGGGTCCCATGGCTACACCTTC; cdr3_aa: CASSIVAGSHGYTF
clone_size: once; d_call: .; v_call: TRBV10-3; j_call: TRBJ1-4; cdr3_nt: TGTGCCATCAGTGACAGGGCCGGAGAAAAACTGTTTTTT; cdr3_aa: CAISDRAGEKLFF
clone_size: .; d_call: .; v_call: TRBV27; j_call: TRBJ2-7; cdr3_nt: TGTGCCAGCAGTCCGCGGGCACAGTTAAGCTACGAGCAGTACTTC; cdr3_aa: CASSPRAQLSYEQYF
clone_size: .; d_call: TRBD1; v_call: TRBV7-9; j_call: TRBJ2-1; cdr3_nt: TGTGCCAGCAGCTCACGGGACAGGGGGCACGATGAGCAGTTCTTC; cdr3_aa: CASSSRDRGHDEQFF
clone_size: .; d_call: TRBD2; v_call: TRBV11-1; j_call: TRBJ2-7; cdr3_nt: TGTGCCAGCAGCCCAACGGGACTAGCTTTGTACGAGCAGTACTTC; cdr3_aa: CASSPTGLALYEQYF
clone_size: .; d_call: TRBD1; v_call: TRBV19; j_call: TRBJ1-2; cdr3_nt: TGTGCCAGTAGTATTCCGCAGGGGGCATATGGCTACACCTTC; cdr3_aa: CASSIPQGAYGYTF
clone_size: .; d_call: TRBD1; v_call: TRBV27; j_call: TRBJ1-4; cdr3_nt: TGTGCCAGCAGTCCCGGGACAGGGAATGAAAAACTGTTTTTT; cdr3_aa: CASSPGTGNEKLFF
clone_size: .; d_call: TRBD1; v_call: TRBV2; j_call: TRBJ1-1; cdr3_nt: TGTGCCAGCAGTGAAGGAGATCAGGGGGCGATAGCTTTCTTT; cdr3_aa: CASSEGDQGAIAFF
clone_size: few; d_call: TRBD1; v_call: TRBV19; j_call: TRBJ1-6; cdr3_nt: TGTGCCAGTAGTATAGCGACAGGGGCCGGGAATTCACCCCTCCACTTT; cdr3_aa: CASSIATGAGNSPLHF
clone_size: .; d_call: .; v_call: TRBV6-5; j_call: TRBJ2-7; cdr3_nt: TGTGCCAGCAGCACACCCCGGACAGAGATCTACGAGCAGTACTTC; cdr3_aa: CASSTPRTEIYEQYF
clone_size: .; d_call: .; v_call: TRBV7-2; j_call: TRBJ2-7; cdr3_nt: TGTGCCAGCAGCTTACTAGCCTACGAGCAGTACTTC; cdr3_aa: CASSLLAYEQYF
clone_size: .; d_call: TRBD1; v_call: TRBV7-2; j_call: TRBJ1-4; cdr3_nt: TGTGCCAGCAGCTTGTCCCGACAGGGGGCTAGTGAAAAACTGTTTTTT; cdr3_aa: CASSLSRQGASEKLFF
clone_size: .; d_call: TRBD1; v_call: TRBV4-1; j_call: TRBJ1-6; cdr3_nt: TGCGCCAGCAGCCAATTCATAAACAGGGGAGGTAGTAATTCACCCCTCCACTTT; cdr3_aa: CASSQFINRGGSNSPLHF
clone_size: once; d_call: .; v_call: TRBV6-1; j_call: TRBJ1-1; cdr3_nt: TGTGCCAGCAGTGAAGCAATAGTAACCTCGAACACTGAAGCTTTCTTT; cdr3_aa: CASSEAIVTSNTEAFF
clone_size: .; d_call: .; v_call: TRBV27; j_call: TRBJ1-2; cdr3_nt: TGTGCCAGATGGGAGAACGCTACTTTATTTTTAGGGCTGAGCTATGGCTACACCTTC; cdr3_aa: CARWENATLFLGLSYGYTF
clone_size: .; d_call: .; v_call: TRBV28; j_call: TRBJ2-7; cdr3_nt: TGTGCCAGCAGTCGTCCAGGGTACGAGCAGTACTTC; cdr3_aa: CASSRPGYEQYF
clone_size: once; d_call: .; v_call: TRBV28; j_call: TRBJ2-5; cdr3_nt: TGTGCCAGCAGTCCTCTGAAAGCCGAGACCCAGTACTTC; cdr3_aa: CASSPLKAETQYF
clone_size: .; d_call: .; v_call: TRBV19; j_call: TRBJ1-1; cdr3_nt: TGTGCCAGTAGTATCGCGACCCGGACAGCGAACACTGAAGCTTTCTTT; cdr3_aa: CASSIATRTANTEAFF
clone_size: .; d_call: .; v_call: TRBV6-1; j_call: TRBJ1-1; cdr3_nt: TGTGCCATCCAGACAGGCGCGAACACTGAAGCTTTCTTT; cdr3_aa: CAIQTGANTEAFF
clone_size: .; d_call: .; v_call: TRBV4-2; j_call: TRBJ2-3; cdr3_nt: TGTGCCAGCAGCCAAGTTGGGCAGTCACCCACAGATACGCAGTATTTT; cdr3_aa: CASSQVGQSPTDTQYF
clone_size: .; d_call: TRBD2; v_call: TRBV11-2; j_call: TRBJ2-7; cdr3_nt: TGTGCCAGCAGCTCCGATAGCGGGGGATTCTACGAGCAGTACTTC; cdr3_aa: CASSSDSGGFYEQYF
clone_size: .; d_call: TRBD2; v_call: TRBV15; j_call: TRBJ2-3; cdr3_nt: TGTGCCACCAGCAGAGCCCGAGTATTGACTAGCAGCACAGATACGCAGTATTTT; cdr3_aa: CATSRARVLTSSTDTQYF
clone_size: .; d_call: TRBD1; v_call: TRBV10-3; j_call: TRBJ2-5; cdr3_nt: TGTGCCGCGGGCCCCGGGACAGACGCTCCGGGGACCCAGTACTTC; cdr3_aa: CAAGPGTDAPGTQYF
clone_size: .; d_call: TRBD2; v_call: TRBV6-4; j_call: TRBJ2-1; cdr3_nt: TGTGCCAGCAGTGCCCTAGCGGGGGCGTACAATGAGCAGTTCTTC; cdr3_aa: CASSALAGAYNEQFF
clone_size: few; d_call: TRBD1; v_call: TRBV11-2; j_call: TRBJ1-2; cdr3_nt: TGTGCCAGCAGCATCTTCTCCACAGGGGAGTATGGCTACACCTTC; cdr3_aa: CASSIFSTGEYGYTF
clone_size: .; d_call: .; v_call: TRBV19; j_call: TRBJ2-6; cdr3_nt: TGTGCCAGTACCCCGGTGAGCTCTGGGGCCAACGTCCTGACTTTC; cdr3_aa: CASTPVSSGANVLTF
clone_size: .; d_call: TRBD2; v_call: TRBV19; j_call: TRBJ2-2; cdr3_nt: TGTGCCAGCACTAGCGGGGGGTCAGAGGAGCTGTTTTTT; cdr3_aa: CASTSGGSEELFF
clone_size: .; d_call: TRBD1; v_call: TRBV7-9; j_call: TRBJ1-2; cdr3_nt: TGTGCCAGCAGCTTGCGGGACAGGGGGAACTATGGCTACACCTTC; cdr3_aa: CASSLRDRGNYGYTF
clone_size: .; d_call: TRBD1; v_call: TRBV6-1; j_call: TRBJ1-2; cdr3_nt: TGTGCCAGTACCGGACCGGGACAGGGGCGAGGGGGCTACACCTTC; cdr3_aa: CASTGPGQGRGGYTF
clone_size: once; d_call: .; v_call: TRBV4-1; j_call: TRBJ2-5; cdr3_nt: TGCGCCAGCAGCCAGCACGTCCGGGAGCAAGAGACCCAGTACTTC; cdr3_aa: CASSQHVREQETQYF
clone_size: .; d_call: .; v_call: TRBV4-1; j_call: TRBJ1-5; cdr3_nt: TGCGCCAGCAGCCCCTTGGTGGGGGCTCAGCCCCAGCATTTT; cdr3_aa: CASSPLVGAQPQHF
clone_size: .; d_call: .; v_call: TRBV9; j_call: TRBJ1-2; cdr3_nt: TGTGCCAGCAGCCCTGGAACAGTTGGGGGCTACACCTTC; cdr3_aa: CASSPGTVGGYTF
clone_size: .; d_call: .; v_call: TRBV4-3; j_call: TRBJ1-4; cdr3_nt: TGCGCCAGCAGCCAAGACCCGAGTTTAGATGAAAAACTGTTTTTT; cdr3_aa: CASSQDPSLDEKLFF
clone_size: .; d_call: TRBD1; v_call: TRBV19; j_call: TRBJ1-6; cdr3_nt: TGTGCCAGTAGTACGGGACAGCCTAATTCACCCCTCCACTTT; cdr3_aa: CASSTGQPNSPLHF
clone_size: few; d_call: .; v_call: TRBV9; j_call: TRBJ1-3; cdr3_nt: TGTGCCAGCAGCGTAGAGGGGGGGATCTACTCTGGAAACACCATATATTTT; cdr3_aa: CASSVEGGIYSGNTIYF
clone_size: .; d_call: TRBD1; v_call: TRBV4-1; j_call: TRBJ1-3; cdr3_nt: TGCGCCAGCAGCCAAGGCTACTCGGACAGGCGCTCTGGAAACACCATATATTTT; cdr3_aa: CASSQGYSDRRSGNTIYF
clone_size: .; d_call: TRBD1; v_call: TRBV6-5; j_call: TRBJ2-7; cdr3_nt: TGTGCCAGCAAGACAGGGTTGTACGAGCAGTACTTC; cdr3_aa: CASKTGLYEQYF
clone_size: few; d_call: TRBD1; v_call: TRBV14; j_call: TRBJ1-6; cdr3_nt: TGTGCCAGCAGCCTAACAGGGGATTCACCCCTCCACTTT; cdr3_aa: CASSLTGDSPLHF
clone_size: few; d_call: .; v_call: TRBV7-9; j_call: TRBJ1-2; cdr3_nt: TGTGCCAGCAGCACCCTGGCCCATGGCTACACCTTC; cdr3_aa: CASSTLAHGYTF
clone_size: few; d_call: TRBD2; v_call: TRBV4-2; j_call: TRBJ2-7; cdr3_nt: TGTGCCAGCAGCCAAGATGAGGCTAGCGGGGCGAGCGAGCAGTACTTC; cdr3_aa: CASSQDEASGASEQYF
clone_size: .; d_call: TRBD2; v_call: TRBV5-6; j_call: TRBJ2-3; cdr3_nt: TGTGCCAGCAGTACGGGGGGGTTGGATACGCAGTATTTT; cdr3_aa: CASSTGGLDTQYF
clone_size: .; d_call: TRBD1; v_call: TRBV5-6; j_call: TRBJ2-7; cdr3_nt: TGTGCCAGCAGCCACAGGGGCATCCACGAGCAGTACTTC; cdr3_aa: CASSHRGIHEQYF
clone_size: .; d_call: .; v_call: TRBV5-4; j_call: TRBJ2-5; cdr3_nt: TGTGCCAGCAGCCTGGGACTCCAAGAGACCCAGTACTTC; cdr3_aa: CASSLGLQETQYF
clone_size: .; d_call: .; v_call: TRBV27; j_call: TRBJ2-7; cdr3_nt: TGTGCCAGCAGTTCCCTCCCAGGGTTATACGAGCAGTACTTC; cdr3_aa: CASSSLPGLYEQYF
clone_size: .; d_call: .; v_call: TRBV4-2; j_call: TRBJ1-6; cdr3_nt: TGTGCCAGCAGCCAAGAACGGGCCAGCGGGAATTCACCCCTCCACTTT; cdr3_aa: CASSQERASGNSPLHF
clone_size: few; d_call: TRBD1; v_call: TRBV27; j_call: TRBJ1-6; cdr3_nt: TGTGCCAGCAGTTTCCGACAGGGCCATTCACCCCTCCACTTT; cdr3_aa: CASSFRQGHSPLHF
clone_size: many; d_call: .; v_call: TRBV7-9; j_call: TRBJ2-6; cdr3_nt: TGTGCCAGCAGTGTACAGGGAGCTCCTGGGGCCAACGTCCTGACTTTC; cdr3_aa: CASSVQGAPGANVLTF
clone_size: .; d_call: TRBD1; v_call: TRBV5-8; j_call: TRBJ2-1; cdr3_nt: TGTGCCAGCAGCACCTTCGGACAGGGTAGGAGGAATGAGCAGTTCTTC; cdr3_aa: CASSTFGQGRRNEQFF
clone_size: .; d_call: .; v_call: TRBV2; j_call: TRBJ1-5; cdr3_nt: TGTGCCAGCAGTGAAGGACAACGGAATCAGCCCCAGCATTTT; cdr3_aa: CASSEGQRNQPQHF
clone_size: few; d_call: .; v_call: TRBV7-6; j_call: TRBJ2-7; cdr3_nt: TGTGCCAGCAGCCCCAACGTAGCGGAGATCTACGAGCAGTACTTC; cdr3_aa: CASSPNVAEIYEQYF
clone_size: .; d_call: TRBD1; v_call: TRBV6-1; j_call: TRBJ1-2; cdr3_nt: TGTGCCAGCACCCTGGACAGGGGGGATGGCTACACCTTC; cdr3_aa: CASTLDRGDGYTF
clone_size: .; d_call: TRBD1; v_call: TRBV19; j_call: TRBJ2-5; cdr3_nt: TGTGCCAGTAGTAAGCCGGCGACAGGGGGTGGGGAGACCCAGTACTTC; cdr3_aa: CASSKPATGGGETQYF
clone_size: .; d_call: TRBD1; v_call: TRBV7-2; j_call: TRBJ1-4; cdr3_nt: TGTGCCAGCAGCTCTCTAAGCGTTGGACAGGGAGTTCGGGAAAAACTGTTTTTT; cdr3_aa: CASSSLSVGQGVREKLFF
clone_size: .; d_call: .; v_call: TRBV27; j_call: TRBJ1-5; cdr3_nt: TGTGCCAGCGGATCGACGCGGGCCCAGCATTTT; cdr3_aa: CASGSTRAQHF
clone_size: .; d_call: .; v_call: TRBV6-5; j_call: TRBJ1-3; cdr3_nt: TGTGCCAGCAGTCAGGCCGTCTCTGGAAACACCATATATTTT; cdr3_aa: CASSQAVSGNTIYF